A single T cell receptor (beta chain) is shown here with its context. As handled by the study authors: Reference gene primer amplification gave estimated nucleated cell counts. Clones were read by immunoSEQ multiplex PCR, and TCRdb kept only the in-frame ones, dropping some. The V and J calls and clone size are taken from that table; D and trimming were inferred from the DNA. Counted here are 150,000 to 200,000 clones, more than 75% occurring once; the ten biggest clones make up more than 6.5%. The CDR3 length is 15 residues. The junction had 1 base not matched to a gene; V was cut back by 3 bases and J by 1 base. Germline CDR1 and CDR2: KGHSH and LQKENI. The record originates from a study of blood T cell repertoires in COVID-19. Study information: Samples representing acute and convalescent COVID-19 were sourced from the United States, Italy and Spain. PBMCs, B-cell-depleted T cells, or T cells provided the cDNA or gDNA that made up the material.

The J gene is TRBJ2-2, the V gene TRBV18, with 8 nucleotides matching TRBD1. The sample consisted of peripheral blood. The sequence derives from a woman aged 50 to 60 with active or convalescent COVID-19. The CDR3 reads CASSPGTGNTGELFF. The CDR3 region has the DNA TGTGCCAGCTCACCCGGGACAGGGAACACCGGGGAGCTGTTTTTT. Filled out from reference TRBV18 and TRBJ2-2, the complete variable domain reads NAGVMQNPRHLVRRRGQEARLRCSPMKGHSHVYWYRQLPEEGLKFMVYLQKENIIDESGMPKERFSAEFPKEGPSILRIQQVVRGDSAAYFCASSPGTGNTGELFFGEGSRLTVL.